This TCR beta chain was sequenced in a study of Tregs in tolerant kidney transplant recipients (dated by TCRdb to between 2018 and 2021). Regarding the research as a whole: TCRbeta sequencing was used in the study to identify donor-specific regulatory T cells before combined kidney and bone marrow transplantation, and the identified cells were then tracked after transplant. TCRbeta repertoire sequencing was used in 3 healthy controls to compare several ways of expanding Tregs specific for an allogeneic donor.

Inclusive of the bounding cysteine and phenylalanine, the CDR3 is 16 residues long. Just CDR3 DNA is preserved here, 48 bases in frame from base 1. Sequences SGHRS (CDR1) and YFSETQ (CDR2) are obtained from the germline V gene. The junction shows trimming of 3 bases on V and 8 bases on J, and the gene matches do not reach 14 bases of it. Concerning this clone: Its antigen remains unidentified. Per-nucleotide qualities are absent, and no much larger clonotype sits a single base away.

Genomic DNA was extracted from sorted cells with the QIAGEN DNeasy Blood and Tissue Kit for TCRbeta CDR3 sequencing. High-throughput TCRbeta CDR3 sequencing, including PCR amplification with bias correction and internal controls, was performed commercially through immunoSEQ. Under the source paper's analysis protocol: A unique productive TCRbeta sequence was defined by the CDR3 nucleotide sequence when primers matched, and otherwise by the CDR3 amino acid sequence together with the Vbeta and Jbeta genes. Sorting error was corrected by removing sequences shared between sorted populations at a frequency ratio of 2:1 or less, and the remaining shared sequences were assigned to the higher population. Donor-reactive sequences were defined as at least 5-fold expanded in CFSE-low cells versus unstimulated cells, with frequency of at least 0.01% in CFSE-low cells. Repertoire divergence was quantified by Jensen-Shannon divergence using the top 100 TCRbeta sequences ranked by frequency. When a sample had multiple sequencing runs, each run was corrected for sorting error separately and the runs were then pooled. Sourced from immuneACCESS, this table was stored by TCRdb with only in-frame sequences that have V and J called. A share of the clones is absent; for the studies checked, an unresolved V gene accounts for under half, and the remainder has no known explanation. That table is the source of V, J and clone size, and D and trimming were worked out from the DNA. The sample table shows 100,000 to 150,000 clones, and 85% to 95% are seen once. The ten most abundant clones make up approximately 0.54% of the sample.

Thawed PBMCs were FACS-sorted into unstimulated Tregs (CD4+CD25+CD127-), CD4+ non-Tregs (CD4+CD25-), CD4 cells and CD8 cells. Blood from healthy controls was obtained either from healthy volunteers or as purchased buffy coats. Healthy control blood was separated into PBMCs by Ficoll density gradient and cryopreserved, and patient PBMCs were collected both before and after transplant. Here is what the overall study found, with its caveats: The most biologically relevant and donor-specific TCRbeta repertoire appeared to be identified by expanding Tregs with activated donor B cells. Biological reproducibility was not examined directly, but technical replication error appeared to be minimal. Because only a small number of patients were included, the study had limitations, and the results will need to be validated in larger populations as well as under other immunosuppression protocols.

The TCR was taken from a human donor in good health. Specimen: CD4+ T cells from blood. The chain is encoded by TRBV5-1 joined to TRBJ1-1; TRBD1 fits 9 bases in the junction. The CDR3 region reads CASSYNVPGQGVEAFF. The bases are TGCGCCAGCAGCTATAACGTCCCGGGACAGGGCGTAGAAGCTTTCTTT. With the rest looked up from the reference TRBV5-1 and TRBJ1-1 genes rather than sequenced, the full variable domain is KAGVTQTPRYLIKTRGQQVTLSCSPISGHRSVSWYQQTPGQGLQFLFEYFSETQRNKGNFPGRFSGRQFSNSRSEMNVSTLELGDSALYLCASSYNVPGQGVEAFFGQGTRLTVV.